The source of this T cell receptor beta chain is a study of neurological immune-mediated disorders. One entry per CDR3 protein results from TCRdb running MiXCR on the 5' RACE reads. The sample carries 40,000 or so distinct CDR3 sequences, roughly 10% recorded once. This CDR3 spans 15 amino acids. V dropped 6 bases and J dropped 6; count of bases not matched to a gene: 8. The germline V gene encodes CDR1 LNHDA and CDR2 SQIVND (reference sequence). The time point: technical triplicate 1. Ten or more counts support this clonotype. The origin of this receptor is a man in his 60s with HTLV-1-associated myelopathy (HAM/TSP). Material for sequencing was PBMCs. The chain couples TRBV19 to TRBJ2-3; TRBD2 aligns across 11 bases. The CDR3 nucleotides read TGTGCCAGTAGCACCGGGACTAGCGGATGGGATACGCAGTATTTT. Translation gives CASSTGTSGWDTQYF.